The 28 T cell receptor beta chains below come from one sample, sequenced in a study of blood T cell repertoires in COVID-19. Assay: immunoSEQ multiplex PCR; the TCRdb copy retains only in-frame clones and omits some. The table has tens of thousands of clones, around 80% seen once. Sequenced material: peripheral blood. These receptors were taken from a man aged 60 to 69 with acute or convalescent COVID-19.

By share of the sample, this clone is medium-sized. The junction departs from germline at one end; a sequencing error may be responsible. The CDR3 nucleotides are TGTGCCAGAAGTGGGGCCCGTGAAGCTTTCTTT. This gives the protein CARSGAREAFF. V gene TRBV2 combines with J gene TRBJ1-1; D might be TRBD1 (5 bases). The germline V gene encodes CDR1 SNHLY and CDR2 FYNNEI. The CDR3 covers 11 residues.

The chain carries TRBV11-2 and TRBJ2-2; D remains unclear. V was shortened by 7 bases and J by 0 bases, with 12 bases between the two germline ends. This CDR3 is 15 amino acids long. Germline V gene lookup returns CDR1 SGHAT and CDR2 FQNNGV. The CDR3 nucleotides are TGTGCCAGCACCCCTCGGGTCCCGAACACCGGGGAGCTGTTTTTT. Translated, it gives CASTPRVPNTGELFF.

This chain uses TRBV7-9 with TRBJ1-3; D not resolved. CDR1 SEHNR and CDR2 FQNEAQ come from the germline V gene (reference sequence). Trimming removed 5 bases from V and 4 bases from J, with 12 bases in between. The length of the CDR3 is 14 residues. CDR3 DNA: TGTGCCAGCAGCCACCAGGCCCGGGGAAACACCATATATTTT. Its translation is CASSHQARGNTIYF.

This clone has only a few counts. V and J are TRBV18 and TRBJ1-4; TRBD1 matches 8 bases. The V gene end was trimmed by 4 bases and the J gene end by 0 bases; junction bases not matched to a gene: 4. Germline V gene sequence: CDR1 KGHSH, CDR2 LQKENI. This CDR3 spans 16 amino acids. The CDR3: CASSQGQAATNEKLFF. CDR3 in DNA: TGTGCCAGCTCACAGGGACAGGCAGCAACTAATGAAAAACTGTTTTTT.

This chain joins TRBV19 and TRBJ1-1; a possible D gene is TRBD1 (5 bases). V was clipped by 4 bases and J by 5 bases, with 14 bases between them. Per germline, CDR1 LNHDA and CDR2 SQIVND (reference sequence). CDR3 length equals 14 residues. The CDR3 nucleotides read TGTGCCAGTAGTAACGGCAGGGTAGGAACTGAAGCTTTCTTT. This translates into CASSNGRVGTEAFF.

The rearrangement joins TRBV6-6 to TRBJ2-7, with D possibly TRBD1 on 6 matching bases. Germline V gene sequence: CDR1 MNHNY, CDR2 SVGAGI (reference sequence). This CDR3 is built from 14 residues. V was shortened by 2 bases and J by 3 bases, with 11 bases between the two germline ends. The CDR3 reads CASSYKGEFYEQYF. The CDR3 DNA sequence: TGTGCCAGCAGTTACAAGGGGGAGTTCTACGAGCAGTACTTC.

This chain links TRBV21-1 with TRBJ2-7; the table's D call of TRBD2 was not tested on the DNA. TRBV21-1 is noted as a pseudogene. CDR3 size: 17 residues. The CDR3 DNA is TGTGCCAGCAGCAAGAGTGGGGGGGGCTCGGCTGAGGGCGAGCAGTACTTC. Translating it yields CASSKSGGGSAEGEQYF.

The chain links TRBV6-1 to TRBJ1-6; no clear D gene. Trimming shortened V by 2 bases and J by 7 bases, and 6 bases separated the two germline ends. Germline-derived CDR1 and CDR2 are MNHNS and SASEGT. The CDR3 length is 13 residues. The CDR3 sequence: CASSENGNSPLHF. CDR3 DNA sequence: TGTGCCAGCAGTGAAAACGGGAATTCACCCCTCCACTTT.

A word on this clone: Compared with germline, one end of the junction differs, possibly owing to a read error. The chain combines TRBV4-1 with TRBJ2-7; TRBD1 is a possible D gene (6 bases). The CDR3 totals 15 residues. Germline V gene sequence: CDR1 MGHRA, CDR2 YSYEKL. The CDR3: CASSPTQDRSYKQYF. The CDR3 DNA reads as TGCGCCAGCAGCCCAACCCAAGACAGGTCCTACAAGCAGTACTTC.

The gene calls are TRBV2 and TRBJ2-5; 9 bases are a match to TRBD1. Trimming cost V 2 bases and J 3 bases; bases outside gene matches: 1. The CDR3 spans 14 residues. CDR1 is SNHLY, CDR2 FYNNEI, per germline. CDR3 nucleotides: TGTGCCAGCAGTGAAAGGACAGGGGAAGAGACCCAGTACTTC. Translating gives CASSERTGEETQYF.

This sequence joins TRBV24-1 and TRBJ2-2, with unresolved D. CDR1 and CDR2 (germline): KGHDR, SFDVKD. Trimming took 9 bases from V and 1 from J, leaving 11 bases between them. This CDR3 is built from 14 residues. The CDR3 region is CATQQAGNTGELFF. CDR3 nucleotide sequence: TGTGCCACCCAGCAAGCAGGGAACACCGGGGAGCTGTTTTTT.

V gene TRBV7-2 combines with J gene TRBJ1-2; no clear D. The CDR3 contains 15 residues. Trimming stripped 3 bases from V and 8 bases from J, with 19 bases between. CDR1 is SGHTA, CDR2 FQGNSA, per germline. The CDR3 DNA is TGTGCCAGCAGCTTTTCGGTTTGGGAGGGTGGGGGCTACACCTTC. It specifies CASSFSVWEGGGYTF.

J is TRBJ1-5 and V is TRBV7-3; tentatively, D is TRBD1 (5 bases). The CDR3 consists of 18 residues. V lost 1 base, J lost 0 bases, and 16 bases lay in between. Germline loops: CDR1 SGHTA, CDR2 FQGTGA. In nucleotides, the CDR3 is TGTGCCAGCAGCTTAAGTCGCGCAGGGAAGTATAGCAATCAGCCCCAGCATTTT. Its protein product is CASSLSRAGKYSNQPQHF.

In DNA form, the CDR3 reads TGCGCCAGCTCCGGACAGGGGGGGGACTATGGCTACACCTTC. Translation: CASSGQGGDYGYTF. The V call is TRBV5-1, the J call TRBJ1-2; the match to TRBD1 covers 10 bases. The CDR3 has 14 amino acids. Germline assignment: CDR1 SGHRS and CDR2 YFSETQ. After removal of 7 bases from V and 3 bases from J, the junction contained 6 bases not matched to a gene.

The V gene is TRBV10-2, the J gene TRBJ1-4, with 7 nucleotides matching TRBD1. Trimming removed 6 bases from V and 7 bases from J; junction bases left unmatched: 2. Germline V gene lookup returns CDR1 WSHSY and CDR2 SAAADI. This CDR3 region has 12 residues. CDR3 residues: CASRQGIEKLFF. The CDR3 DNA is TGCGCCAGCAGACAGGGGATTGAAAAACTGTTTTTT.

The chain's CDR3 is CATSDYRTGKLSGYTF. The CDR3, as DNA: TGTGCCACCAGTGATTACCGGACAGGGAAATTGAGTGGCTACACCTTC. The rearrangement joins TRBV24-1 to TRBJ1-2; 8 bases align to TRBD1. The CDR3 is made up of 16 amino acids. Unmatched junction bases numbered 11, after V lost 2 bases and J lost 7 bases. The germline gives CDR1 KGHDR, CDR2 SFDVKD.

This clone was detected once. This chain uses TRBV10-3 with TRBJ1-4, with D possibly TRBD1 on 5 matching bases. CDR1 is ENHRY and CDR2 is SYGVKD in the germline V gene. Trimming removed 0 bases at V and 6 bases at J, with 14 bases between. The CDR3 consists of 16 residues. The CDR3 spells CAISESGTGGDEKLFF. The CDR3 coding sequence is TGTGCCATCAGTGAGTCCGGCACGGGAGGGGATGAAAAACTGTTTTTT.

The J gene is TRBJ1-4, the V gene TRBV7-9; no reliable D call. Germline V gene sequence: CDR1 SEHNR, CDR2 FQNEAQ (reference sequence). The ends were cut back, 5 bases at V and 8 bases at J, with 15 bases in the middle. The CDR3 runs 14 residues. CDR3 DNA: TGTGCCAGCAGCCTTAACCCGGGAGCCGAAAAACTGTTTTTT. It specifies CASSLNPGAEKLFF.

The chain recombines TRBV5-6 with TRBJ1-2; 8 bases fit TRBD1. V trimming: 4 bases; J trimming: 4 bases; junction bases outside the gene matches: 6. Looked up from germline, CDR1 is SGHDT and CDR2 is YYEEEE. This CDR3 is 14 amino acids long. As DNA, the CDR3 is TGTGCCAGCAGCCCCGGGACAGGCCTCTATGGCTACACCTTC. It translates to CASSPGTGLYGYTF.

The chain recombines TRBV19 with TRBJ2-7; a possible D gene is TRBD1 (6 bases). With 6 bases removed from V and 3 bases from J, the gap between germline ends came to 18 bases. CDR1 LNHDA and CDR2 SQIVND come from the germline V gene (reference sequence). The CDR3 loop spans 15 amino acids. DNA of the CDR3: TGTGCCAGTAGCGTTCGCCCAGCAGGGGACTACGAGCAGTACTTC. Translation: CASSVRPAGDYEQYF.

This clone was counted between two and nine times. V usage is TRBV6-7 and J usage is TRBJ1-3, with TRBD1 as a possible D gene (5 bases). TRBV6-7 is labeled an ORF, and its function is uncertain. The CDR3 has 14 residues. The ends were cut back, 4 bases at V and 0 bases at J, with 7 bases in the middle. The CDR3 region is CASSSGSSGNTIYF. As DNA, the CDR3 is TGTGCCAGCAGTTCAGGGTCCTCTGGAAACACCATATATTTT.

The gene calls are TRBV29-1 and TRBJ2-4; TRBD2 matches 7 bases. The CDR3 contains 12 residues. Germline V gene lookup returns CDR1 SQVTM and CDR2 ANQGSEA. Germline trimming cut 5 bases from V and 3 bases from J; bases unmatched to any gene: 1. DNA of the CDR3: TGCAGCGTTCGGGACTACAAAAACATTCAGTACTTC. It yields the protein CSVRDYKNIQYF.

V gene TRBV29-1 combines with J gene TRBJ2-7; 9 bases are shared with TRBD1. Losses at the gene ends were 6 bases for V and 1 base for J; bases not matched to a gene: 7. Per the germline V gene, CDR1 is SQVTM and CDR2 is ANQGSEA. The length of the CDR3 is 14 residues. In nucleotides, the CDR3 is TGCAGCGTGGGGAGACAGGGGGGGTCCTACGAGCAGTACTTC. It encodes CSVGRQGGSYEQYF.

This clone was found a few times. Its ends do not fully match the called genes, so a read error is possible. The genes are TRBV7-7 and TRBJ2-1, with a tentative D call TRBD1 (6 bases). The germline gives CDR1 SSHAT, CDR2 FNYEAQ (reference sequence). This CDR3 has 18 amino acids. The CDR3 DNA reads as TGTGCTAGCAGCTTGACCTACACCCCAACCCAGGGGATGGATGAGCAGTTCTTC. This codes for CASSLTYTPTQGMDEQFF.

The chain recombines TRBV9 with TRBJ2-7; 9 bases fit TRBD1. Per the germline V gene, CDR1 is SGDLS and CDR2 is YYNGEE. V lost 3 bases to trimming and J lost 6 bases; unmatched junction nucleotides: 1. This CDR3 has 12 residues. CDR3 protein: CASSETGGEQYF. The CDR3 bases are TGTGCCAGCAGCGAGACAGGGGGCGAGCAGTACTTC. The variable domain in full, completed from reference TRBV9 and TRBJ2-7, reads DSGVTQTPKHLITATGQRVTLRCSPRSGDLSVYWYQQSLDQGLQFLIQYYNGEERAKGNILERFSAQQFPDLHSELNLSSLELGDSALYFCASSETGGEQYFGPGTRLTVT.

The rearrangement joins TRBV7-9 to TRBJ1-6; no firm D call. CDR1 and CDR2 from the germline V gene are SEHNR and FQNEAQ (reference sequence). Trimming stripped 4 bases from V and 7 bases from J, with 11 bases between. CDR3 length: 14 amino acids. CDR3 DNA: TGTGCCAGCAGCTCCGGGTCCTGGAATTCACCCCTCCACTTT. Translating it yields CASSSGSWNSPLHF.

V is TRBV9 and J is TRBJ2-2; TRBD1 aligns across 8 bases. V was pared by 0 bases and J by 2 bases, with 3 bases of the junction left unmatched. This CDR3 has 16 amino acids. Per the germline V gene, CDR1 is SGDLS and CDR2 is YYNGEE. The CDR3: CASSVAGTGNTGELFF. The CDR3 DNA sequence: TGTGCCAGCAGCGTAGCAGGGACAGGTAACACCGGGGAGCTGTTTTTT.

The chain carries TRBV14 and TRBJ1-6, with D possibly matching TRBD1 (6 bases). CDR1 and CDR2 (germline): SGHDN, FVKESK. CDR3 length: 17 amino acids. Trimming took 4 bases from V and 0 from J, leaving 13 bases between them. CDR3 nucleotide sequence: TGTGCCAGCAGCCCTCTCTCGGACAGCTCCTATAATTCACCCCTCCACTTT. Translated, it gives CASSPLSDSSYNSPLHF. Filled out from reference TRBV14 and TRBJ1-6, the complete variable domain reads EAGVTQFPSHSVIEKGQTVTLRCDPISGHDNLYWYRRVMGKEIKFLLHFVKESKQDESGMPNNRFLAERTGGTYSTLKVQPAELEDSGVYFCASSPLSDSSYNSPLHFGNGTRLTVT.